This TCR beta chain was sequenced during a study of EBV T-cell therapy then PD-1 blockade in nasopharyngeal carcinoma. Treatment reported: AdE1-LMPpoly-expanded autologous EBV-specific T-cell therapy followed by anti-PD-1 nivolumab. This clone showed up just once. Its antigen is unidentified. The germline gives CDR1 SGHNT, CDR2 YYREEE (reference sequence). Trimming cost V 1 base and J 7 bases, with 11 bases left between them. The CDR3 is made up of 14 amino acids. TCRdb's table, derived via immunoSEQ multiplex PCR, lists solely in-frame clones and lacks some. The sample shows under 20,000 clones, approximately 88% of them seen only once.

This chain uses TRBV5-4 with TRBJ2-2; D may correspond to TRBD1 or TRBD2 (5 bases each). This TCR was recovered from a man aged 35 to 55 with nasopharyngeal carcinoma. Sequenced here: CD8+ T cells from blood, sampled around day 33 from a patient whose treatment included autologous EBV-specific T cells and nivolumab. In nucleotides, the CDR3 is TGTGCCAGCAGCTTGTCAGGGACGGGCGGGGAGCTGTTTTTT. Its translation: CASSLSGTGGELFF. The whole variable domain, filled in from reference TRBV5-4 and TRBJ2-2, reads ETGVTQSPTHLIKTRGQQVTLRCSSQSGHNTVSWYQQALGQGPQFIFQYYREEENGRGNFPPRFSGLQFPNYSSELNVNALELDDSALYLCASSLSGTGGELFFGEGSRLTVL.